A single sample gave rise to the 21 T cell receptor beta chains below, sequenced in a study of T cell clonality in common variable immunodeficiency. General study points: Common variable immunodeficiency TCR beta sequences reportedly had fewer deletions and N-nucleotide insertions.

Libraries were prepared by immunoSEQ multiplex PCR; TCRdb keeps only in-frame clonotypes and omits some of them. In total the sample includes 40,000 to 50,000 clones, none of them seen once. Their antigen targets remain unknown. The specimen sequenced was peripheral blood mononuclear cells. These receptors all come from a human donor with common variable immunodeficiency.

This clone was counted only a few times. The read falls 3 residues short of the CDR3 end, and the missing part is taken from the germline J gene. The chain carries TRBV20-1 and TRBJ2-5; the D is unclear. V was pared by 6 bases and J by 0 bases, with 8 bases between. Germline values: CDR1 DFQATT, CDR2 SNEGSKA (reference sequence). This CDR3 is 12 amino acids long. CDR3: CSAWWHQETQYF. Incomplete CDR3 DNA: TGCAGTGCCTGGTGGCACCAAGAGACC.

This clone was seen many times. Read data end 3 residues before the CDR3 end; the end is taken from the germline J gene. The rearrangement links TRBV5-1 to TRBJ2-7, with D unresolved. The CDR3 is 14 amino acids. Germline values: CDR1 SGHRS, CDR2 YFSETQ. V gave up 1 base and J gave up 0 bases, with 8 bases separating them. This chain's CDR3 is CASSLTGPSYEQYF. The covered CDR3 bases are TGCGCCAGCAGCTTGACTGGTCCCTCCTACGAG.

A remark on this clone: The missing CDR3 end, 3 residues past where the read stops, is filled in from the germline J gene. This chain connects TRBV19 to TRBJ2-1; the match to TRBD2 covers 8 bases. Germline V gene lookup returns CDR1 LNHDA and CDR2 SQIVND (reference sequence). This CDR3 has 15 residues. Losses at the gene ends were 9 bases for V and 1 base for J; bases not matched to a gene: 8. CDR3 region: CASTESGSSYNEQFF. The covered CDR3 bases are TGTGCCAGCACCGAAAGCGGGAGTTCCTACAATGAG.

There are many counts of this clone. The CDR3 end lies 3 residues beyond the end of the read and is filled in from the germline J gene. This sequence joins TRBV2 and TRBJ2-1; perhaps TRBD2 as D (6 bases). The V and J ends lost 6 bases and 1 base respectively, with 10 bases between them. The germline CDR1 and CDR2 sequences are SNHLY and FYNNEI. The CDR3 has 14 residues. This CDR3 is CASRRDSSYNEQFF. Incomplete CDR3 DNA: TGTGCCAGCAGACGGGACTCTTCCTACAATGAG.

This clone has only a few counts. Read data end 3 residues before the CDR3 end; the end is taken from the germline J gene. V gene TRBV5-4 combines with J gene TRBJ2-7; 7 nucleotides align to TRBD1. The CDR3 length is 12 residues. Germline V gene data show CDR1 as SGHNT and CDR2 as YYREEE (reference sequence). Germline trimming cut 0 bases from V and 6 bases from J; bases unmatched to any gene: 0. The CDR3 here is CASSLDRGEQYF. CDR3 DNA, as far as it was read: TGTGCCAGCAGCTTGGACAGGGGCGAG.

This clone was counted a few times. The sequenced fragment ends 3 residues before the CDR3 boundary, so the rest is inferred from the germline J gene. This chain uses TRBV10-3 with TRBJ2-5, with 10 positions matching TRBD2. V dropped 5 bases and J dropped 0; count of bases not matched to a gene: 3. The CDR3 is 15 residues long. CDR1 and CDR2 from the germline V gene are ENHRY and SYGVKD. CDR3 bases read: TGTGCCATCAGTCCGGGACTAGCGTACCAAGAGACC. This encodes CAISPGLAYQET. The entire CDR3 protein is CAISPGLAYQETQYF.

As for this clone: The read ends 3 residues before the CDR3 terminus; that terminus is restored from the germline J gene. This chain connects TRBV6-2 or TRBV6-3 to TRBJ2-5, with D perhaps TRBD1 (5 bases). Germline CDR1 and CDR2: MNHEY and SVGEGT. The CDR3 contains 13 residues. The germline V and J ends were trimmed by 4 bases and 5 bases, with 11 bases remaining between them. The part of the CDR3 DNA that was read is TGTGCCAGCAGTTGGGGCCCCATCGAGACC. It yields the protein CASSWGPIET. The entire CDR3 reads CASSWGPIETQYF.

As for this clone: Sequencing ends 3 residues short of the CDR3 end; the germline J gene provides the rest. The chain has TRBV2 and TRBJ1-1; D may be TRBD1 (5 bases). V was cut by 6 bases and J by 5 bases, with 16 bases left in between. The CDR3 has 14 amino acids. Looked up from germline, CDR1 is SNHLY and CDR2 is FYNNEI. Incomplete CDR3 DNA: TGTGCCAGCAGGAAGGGGCAGGGAGGGACTGAA. Translation gives CASRKGQGGTE. The whole CDR3 sequence reads CASRKGQGGTEAFF.

This clone was counted many times. This chain's CDR3 is CASSFDGTVTYGYTF. The DNA read from the CDR3 is TGCGCCAGCAGCTTCGACGGGACAGTCACTTATGGC. V is TRBV5-1 and J is TRBJ1-2; 7 bases line up with TRBD1. The CDR3 end falls 3 residues outside the read, so it is completed with the germline J gene. CDR1 SGHRS and CDR2 YFSETQ come from the germline V gene. This CDR3 region has 15 residues. V trimming: 2 bases; J trimming: 5 bases; junction bases outside the gene matches: 9.

This clone occurred many times. CDR3 sequence: CASSFSPRTGIRETQYF. The sequenced CDR3 bases are TGTGCCAGCAGTTTCTCCCCGAGGACAGGGATCCGGGAGACC. The J gene is TRBJ2-5, the V gene TRBV6-2 or TRBV6-3, with 8 nucleotides matching TRBD1. The read ends 3 residues before the CDR3 terminus; that terminus is restored from the germline J gene. Per the germline V gene, CDR1 is MNHEY and CDR2 is SVGEGT. The CDR3 consists of 17 residues. J lost 5 bases, V lost 4 bases, and 15 bases had no gene match.

Points on this clone: The read terminates 3 residues before the CDR3 end, so the remaining end is supplied by the germline J gene. This chain links TRBV20-1 with TRBJ1-2; TRBD1 is a possible D gene (6 bases). Germline CDR1 DFQATT, CDR2 SNEGSKA (reference sequence). The V end lost 3 bases, the J end lost 0 bases, and 11 bases lay between the germline ends. This CDR3 has 14 residues. The sequenced part of the CDR3 DNA is TGCAGTGCTAGTGAGGGGGTAGCTAACTATGGC. This encodes CSASEGVANYG. The full CDR3 protein is CSASEGVANYGYTF.

The table lists this clone with many counts. The read terminates 3 residues before the CDR3 end, so the remaining end is supplied by the germline J gene. The chain uses TRBV20-1 and TRBJ2-7; D perhaps matches TRBD1 (7 bases). Germline V gene data show CDR1 as DFQATT and CDR2 as SNEGSKA (reference sequence). The CDR3 contains 14 residues. The V end lost 6 bases, the J end lost 3 bases, and 18 bases lay between the germline ends. The CDR3 DNA, read in part, is TGCAGTGCAGCCAGGGGGACTCTGGGCTACGAG. Its protein product is CSAARGTLGYE. The full CDR3 protein is CSAARGTLGYEQYF.

In this sample, this clone turned up a few times. The sequence runs out 3 residues before the end of the CDR3; the remainder is reconstructed from the germline J gene. V usage is TRBV19 and J usage is TRBJ2-2; TRBD2 aligns across 13 bases. The germline CDR1 and CDR2 sequences are LNHDA and SQIVND (reference sequence). The CDR3 spans 16 residues. J gave up 4 bases and V 4 bases, and 3 bases lay outside the gene matches. Incomplete CDR3 DNA: TGTGCCAGTAGTAAGGGACTAGCGGGGACCACCGGGGAG. Its translation: CASSKGLAGTTGE. The CDR3 in its entirety is CASSKGLAGTTGELFF. The full variable domain, its missing parts supplied by reference TRBV19 and TRBJ2-2, is DGGITQSPKYLFRKEGQNVTLSCEQNLNHDAMYWYRQDPGQGLRLIYYSQIVNDFQKGDIAEGYSVSREKKESFPLTVTSAQKNPTAFYLCASSKGLAGTTGELFFGEGSRLTVL.

As concerns this clone: The read terminates 3 residues ahead of where the CDR3 ends, so the germline J gene completes it. The chain couples TRBV7-6 to TRBJ1-3; maybe TRBD1 (5 bases). Trimming left V 4 bases short and J 2 bases short, with 15 bases between. The germline gives CDR1 SGHVS, CDR2 FNYEAQ. The CDR3 is 16 amino acids. Partial CDR3 DNA: TGTGCCAGCAGCTCTACCCCGGGGGTGGCTGGAAACACC. Protein product: CASSSTPGVAGNT. The whole CDR3 reads CASSSTPGVAGNTIYF.

This clone was observed a few times. The CDR3 goes on 3 residues after the read ends, and that part is filled in from the germline J gene. The V and J genes are TRBV2 and TRBJ2-7; TRBD1 matches at 10 bases. The CDR3 runs to 13 residues. CDR1 is SNHLY and CDR2 is FYNNEI in the germline V gene. J was trimmed by 6 bases and V by 7 bases; bases with no gene match: 6. The sequenced CDR3 bases are TGTGCCAGCATCGGGGACAGGGGCCTCGAG. This sequence encodes CASIGDRGLE. In full, the CDR3 is CASIGDRGLEQYF.

A remark on this clone: The CDR3 goes on 3 residues after the read ends, and that part is filled in from the germline J gene. The chain employs TRBV7-2 and TRBJ2-7; D unclear. V lost 0 bases to trimming and J lost 6 bases, with 6 bases between them. Germline loops: CDR1 SGHTA, CDR2 FQGNSA. The CDR3 runs 12 residues. This CDR3 reads CASSLARLEQYF. Partial CDR3 DNA: TGTGCCAGCAGCTTAGCTAGACTCGAG.

This clone has only a few counts. The CDR3 end falls 3 residues outside the read, so it is completed with the germline J gene. The chain recombines TRBV19 with TRBJ2-1, with 11 bases aligning to TRBD2. The CDR3 loop spans 16 amino acids. Germline lookup yields CDR1 LNHDA and CDR2 SQIVND (reference sequence). J gave up 4 bases and V 5 bases, and 7 bases lay outside the gene matches. The CDR3 loop is CASSRGLADVYNEQFF. The covered CDR3 bases are TGTGCCAGTAGTCGGGGACTAGCGGATGTATACAATGAG. Together with reference TRBV19 and TRBJ2-1, the CDR3 gives the full variable domain: DGGITQSPKYLFRKEGQNVTLSCEQNLNHDAMYWYRQDPGQGLRLIYYSQIVNDFQKGDIAEGYSVSREKKESFPLTVTSAQKNPTAFYLCASSRGLADVYNEQFFGPGTRLTVL.

On this clone: The CDR3 end is not reached by the read, which stops 3 residues before it; the germline J gene fills it in. This chain links TRBV6-1 with TRBJ2-7, with a possible D match to TRBD1 (5 bases). Germline V lookup: CDR1 MNHNS, CDR2 SASEGT. The ends were cut back, 3 bases at V and 0 bases at J, with 12 bases in the middle. This CDR3 contains 15 residues. CDR3 DNA (partial): TGTGCCAGCAGTGAGCGGCAGGGCCTCTCCTACGAG. The encoded protein is CASSERQGLSYE. The CDR3 in its entirety is CASSERQGLSYEQYF.

This clone was detected many times. The read terminates 3 residues before the CDR3 end, so the remaining end is supplied by the germline J gene. The chain links TRBV29-1 to TRBJ2-2; possibly TRBD1 for D (5 bases). This CDR3 has 13 amino acids. Germline V gene data show CDR1 as SQVTM and CDR2 as ANQGSEA. V lost 3 bases and J lost 4, with 9 bases in between. The CDR3: CSVDPDSTGELFF. The CDR3 bases that were read are TGCAGCGTTGATCCTGACAGCACCGGGGAG.

This clone was counted many times. The observed sequence ends 3 residues before the CDR3 terminus, with the missing tail filled in from the germline J gene. This CDR3 is also generated by other DNA sequences in the sample. The V call is TRBV30, the J call TRBJ2-5, with 8 bases fitting TRBD1. Germline lookup yields CDR1 GTSNPN and CDR2 SVGIG (reference sequence). The V segment lost 8 bases and the J segment 4 bases; nucleotides outside the gene matches: 3. CDR3 length equals 11 residues. CDR3 region: CAGTGVETQYF. The CDR3 bases that were read are TGTGCCGGGACAGGAGTAGAGACC.

Points on this clone: The sequence runs out 3 residues before the end of the CDR3; the remainder is reconstructed from the germline J gene. V usage is TRBV7-2 and J usage is TRBJ2-2; 8 bases line up with TRBD1. CDR1 is SGHTA and CDR2 is FQGNSA in the germline V gene. After removal of 5 bases from V and 5 bases from J, the junction contained 7 bases not matched to a gene. This CDR3 region has 15 residues. CDR3: CASSGRQGSTGELFF. Partial CDR3 DNA: TGTGCCAGCAGCGGACGACAGGGGAGTACCGGGGAG.